This record covers a single TCR beta chain. Its specificity is not known. V shed 0 bases and J shed 5 bases, with 1 base lying between them. The CDR3 contains 11 residues. CDR1 is SEHNR and CDR2 is FQNEAQ in the germline V gene (reference sequence). Some clones are missing from TCRdb's copy, which holds only in-frame ones; the method was immunoSEQ multiplex PCR. The sample holds 11,000 to 15,000 clones, approximately 49% seen once. This sample is part of a study of siplizumab effects on memory and regulatory T cells. Study-level information: Run as pairs, the mixed lymphocyte reactions received siplizumab at 0.75 to 1 ug/mL or no drug.

The authors kept the mixed lymphocyte reaction cells in coculture at 37°C for approximately 6 days. At a 1:1 ratio, CFSE-labelled responder PBMCs were mixed with Violet Dye-labelled stimulator PBMCs. Study outcomes and limitations: Siplizumab brought about a significant reduction in alloreactive sequences traceable to unstimulated CD4+ memory cells. Major contributors to the alloresponse seemed to be naive T cells, which also appeared more diverse than memory cells.

This TCR derives from a human donor in good health; the cells came from an allogeneic mixed lymphocyte reaction. The sequenced material came from CFSE-low (dividing) CD4+ T cells sorted from an allogeneic mixed lymphocyte reaction. The gene calls are TRBV7-9 and TRBJ2-5; no reliable D call. CDR3 in amino acids: CASSLAETQYF. CDR3 nucleotides: TGTGCCAGCAGCTTAGCGGAGACCCAGTACTTC.